These T cell receptor beta chains were read from a single sample in a study of vaccination and CD4 T cells after COVID-19. No antigen has been identified for these receptors. A single record per CDR3 protein comes from TCRdb applying MiXCR to the PCR reads. The sample includes more than 9,000 distinct CDR3 sequences, roughly 32% of them seen just once. The sample comprised CD4+ T cells from blood, cultured in vitro. Receptor source: a human donor in good health. Both conserved end residues are trimmed from each CDR3.

>TRBV6-2/TRBV6-3|TRBJ2-1
ASSYSTANNEQF
>TRBV5-1|TRBJ2-2
ASSLGGPTGELF
>TRBV6-4|TRBJ2-2
ASSLSGTGELF
>TRBV19|TRBJ2-1
ASSIRGQGALNEQF
>TRBV28|TRBJ1-2
ASSFSGYT
>TRBV27|TRBJ2-7
ASRPLAAGDYEQY
>TRBV19|TRBJ2-3
ASSIDRRTDTQY
>TRBV20-1|TRBJ1-3
SAREGDRVNTIY
>TRBV12-3/TRBV12-4|TRBJ1-5
ASSLVEFPQPQH
>TRBV5-1|TRBJ1-1
ASSFDTGGAMAF
>TRBV7-2|TRBJ1-4
ASSLDRVAEKLF